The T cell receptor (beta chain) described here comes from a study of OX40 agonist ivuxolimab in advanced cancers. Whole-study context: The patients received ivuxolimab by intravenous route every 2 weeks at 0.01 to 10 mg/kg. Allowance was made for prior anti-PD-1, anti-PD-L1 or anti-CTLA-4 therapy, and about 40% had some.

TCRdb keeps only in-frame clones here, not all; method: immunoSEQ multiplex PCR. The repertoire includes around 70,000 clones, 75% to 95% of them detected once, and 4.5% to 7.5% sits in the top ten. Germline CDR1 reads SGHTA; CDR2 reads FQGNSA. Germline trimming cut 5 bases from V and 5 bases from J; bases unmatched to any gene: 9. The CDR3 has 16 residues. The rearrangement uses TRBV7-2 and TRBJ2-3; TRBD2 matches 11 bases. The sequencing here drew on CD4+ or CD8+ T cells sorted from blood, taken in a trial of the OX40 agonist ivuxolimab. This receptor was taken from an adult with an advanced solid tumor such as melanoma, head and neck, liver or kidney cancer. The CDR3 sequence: CASSASSGGAKDTQYF. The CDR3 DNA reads TGTGCCAGCAGCGCGAGTAGCGGGGGGGCGAAAGATACGCAGTATTTT.